Listed below are T cell receptor beta chains from one sample, sequenced in a study of T cells in Graves' hyperthyroidism and ophthalmopathy. TCRdb recomputed calls from the multiplex PCR reads with MiXCR, one row per CDR3 protein. The table records 650,000 to 700,000 distinct CDR3 sequences, 17% of them present only once. Sequencing used blood. The receptors here all came from a man aged 45-65 years with Graves' hyperthyroidism. The CDR3 runs from the conserved cysteine through the conserved F or W. A D gene is named only where the DNA matches it firmly. Part of the rows lack a size; the others show once, few, many or a class for expanded clones.

size	D	V	J	CDR3	DNA
.	.	TRBV11-3	TRBJ2-7	CASSLDAAPGSEQYF	TGTGCCAGCAGCTTAGATGCGGCCCCAGGGAGCGAGCAGTACTTC
.	TRBD1	TRBV12-3/TRBV12-4	TRBJ1-2	CASSAGTGGSYGYTF	TGTGCCAGCAGTGCCGGGACAGGGGGATCCTATGGCTACACCTTC
few	.	TRBV10-2	TRBJ1-4	CASSEGSQKLFF	TGCGCCAGCAGTGAGGGCAGCCAGAAACTGTTTTTT
many	TRBD2	TRBV12-3/TRBV12-4	TRBJ2-1	CASRRLAYEQFF	TGTGCCAGCAGGCGACTAGCGTATGAGCAGTTCTTC
once	.	TRBV3-1	TRBJ1-1	CASSQRADPEAFF	TGTGCCAGCAGCCAAAGGGCAGACCCTGAAGCTTTCTTT
.	.	TRBV20-1	TRBJ2-7	CSARRPDLLEQYF	TGCAGTGCTAGGCGGCCCGACCTACTCGAGCAGTACTTC
.	.	TRBV10-1	TRBJ2-7	CASSEYVDAYEQYF	TGCGCCAGCAGTGAGTACGTGGACGCCTACGAGCAGTACTTC
.	.	TRBV19	TRBJ2-7	CATEGPRSYEQYF	TGTGCCACCGAAGGGCCTAGGTCCTACGAGCAGTACTTC
many	.	TRBV11-3	TRBJ2-5	CASSLLGAGETQYF	TGTGCCAGCAGCTTACTAGGGGCCGGGGAGACCCAGTACTTC
many	TRBD2	TRBV27	TRBJ2-7	CASSLRGLAGAWHEQYF	TGTGCCAGCAGTTTAAGGGGACTAGCCGGGGCTTGGCACGAGCAGTACTTC
many	.	TRBV2	TRBJ1-4	CASSELGYTNEKLFF	TGTGCCAGCAGTGAATTGGGGTACACTAATGAAAAACTGTTTTTT
.	.	TRBV4-3	TRBJ2-2	CASSQDAGGHGELFF	TGCGCCAGCAGCCAAGATGCAGGCGGACACGGGGAGCTGTTTTTT
once	TRBD1	TRBV6-2/TRBV6-3	TRBJ1-2	CASRTRTGRKDYGYTF	TGTGCCAGCAGGACCCGGACAGGGAGAAAGGACTATGGCTACACCTTC
few	.	TRBV6-1	TRBJ2-6	CASRPQGTAGANVLTF	TGTGCCAGCAGGCCCCAAGGGACGGCCGGGGCCAACGTCCTGACTTTC
.	.	TRBV18	TRBJ2-3	CASSPPSETDLGLQYF	TGTGCCAGCTCACCACCTTCTGAGACGGACCTCGGATTGCAGTATTTT
.	TRBD2	TRBV7-8	TRBJ2-3	CASSITGTSGRSTDTQYF	TGTGCCAGCAGCATCACCGGGACTAGCGGGAGGTCCACAGATACGCAGTATTTT
few	TRBD2	TRBV7-9	TRBJ2-7	CASSLGAGGRRGAYEQYF	TGTGCCAGCAGCTTAGGGGCGGGGGGGCGAAGGGGGGCCTACGAGCAGTACTTC
.	.	TRBV30	TRBJ1-5	CAWSGAINQPQHF	TGTGCCTGGAGTGGGGCAATCAATCAGCCCCAGCATTTT
many	TRBD1	TRBV2	TRBJ2-1	CASSEVGDSSPYNEQFF	TGTGCCAGCAGTGAAGTTGGGGACAGCTCTCCCTACAATGAGCAGTTCTTC
few	TRBD1	TRBV3-1	TRBJ1-5	CASSLDRGPNQPQHF	TGTGCCAGCAGCCTTGACAGGGGCCCCAATCAGCCCCAGCATTTT
many	TRBD2	TRBV30	TRBJ2-1	CAWSVRGDQQFF	TGTGCCTGGAGTGTACGGGGGGATCAGCAGTTCTTC
many	TRBD1	TRBV30	TRBJ2-5	CAWAYRGRGTQYF	TGTGCCTGGGCCTACAGGGGGCGGGGGACCCAGTACTTC
many	.	TRBV7-9	TRBJ2-1	CASSPPGGRYNEQFF	TGTGCCAGCAGCCCCCCGGGTGGGAGATACAATGAGCAGTTCTTC
.	TRBD2	TRBV4-1	TRBJ2-1	CASSLGTSDHEQFF	TGCGCCAGCAGCCTCGGGACTAGCGATCATGAGCAGTTCTTC
.	TRBD2	TRBV19	TRBJ2-7	CASSLRGLAGDSDEQYF	TGTGCCAGTAGTCTCCGAGGGCTAGCGGGAGATAGCGACGAGCAGTACTTC
many	TRBD1	TRBV12-3/TRBV12-4	TRBJ2-7	CASSRTGETYEQYF	TGTGCCAGCAGTCGGACAGGGGAGACCTACGAGCAGTACTTC
many	TRBD2	TRBV7-9	TRBJ2-2	CATHRTSIVNTGELFF	TGTGCCACCCACCGGACTAGCATCGTGAACACCGGGGAGCTGTTTTTT
.	TRBD1	TRBV4-3	TRBJ1-1	CASSQSGQQNTEAFF	TGCGCCAGCAGCCAGTCGGGACAGCAGAACACTGAAGCTTTCTTT
.	TRBD1	TRBV7-2	TRBJ2-1	CAGSPLGQGYNEQFF	TGTGCCGGCAGCCCGCTGGGACAGGGCTACAATGAGCAGTTCTTC
few	.	TRBV9	TRBJ2-2	CASSDLDTGELFF	TGTGCCAGCAGCGACTTGGACACCGGGGAGCTGTTTTTT
many	TRBD1	TRBV15	TRBJ2-1	CATSTGAYNEQFF	TGTGCCACCAGTACAGGGGCCTACAATGAGCAGTTCTTC
many	TRBD1	TRBV12-3/TRBV12-4	TRBJ1-1	CASSLGTGTFF	TGTGCCAGCAGTTTAGGGACAGGGACTTTCTTT
few	.	TRBV7-6	TRBJ1-2	CASSLKIANYGYTF	TGTGCCAGCAGCTTAAAAATAGCTAACTATGGCTACACCTTC
many	.	TRBV28	TRBJ1-2	CASSLSGPDDYGYTF	TGTGCCAGCAGTTTATCGGGACCTGATGACTATGGCTACACCTTC
few	.	TRBV7-8	TRBJ1-4	CASSWGAFTGRGTNEKLFF	TGTGCCAGCAGCTGGGGAGCATTTACAGGGAGAGGAACTAATGAAAAACTGTTTTTT
many	TRBD2	TRBV6-1	TRBJ2-5	CASLRELAGFETQYF	TGTGCCAGCCTGAGGGAACTAGCGGGTTTTGAGACCCAGTACTTC
many	TRBD2	TRBV2	TRBJ2-1	CASSEALAGGWDNEQFF	TGTGCCAGCAGTGAAGCCCTAGCGGGAGGATGGGACAATGAGCAGTTCTTC
many	TRBD2	TRBV2	TRBJ2-1	CASSEEGSGTQFF	TGTGCCAGCAGTGAAGAGGGGAGCGGGACCCAGTTCTTC
many	.	TRBV7-6	TRBJ1-1	CASSPLANTEAFF	TGTGCCAGCAGCCCTCTGGCGAACACTGAAGCTTTCTTT
many	.	TRBV19	TRBJ2-7	CASSMVQGSSYEQYF	TGTGCCAGTAGTATGGTCCAGGGGTCTTCCTACGAGCAGTACTTC
few	.	TRBV4-3	TRBJ1-2	CASSQVLRDVFGYTF	TGCGCCAGCAGCCAAGTACTCCGGGACGTCTTTGGCTACACCTTC
few	.	TRBV5-1	TRBJ1-1	CASSFTPDGEAFF	TGCGCCAGCAGCTTTACCCCAGACGGTGAAGCTTTCTTT
few	TRBD2	TRBV6-2/TRBV6-3	TRBJ2-1	CASSTSGRNNEQFF	TGTGCCAGCTCCACTAGCGGGAGGAACAATGAGCAGTTCTTC
.	.	TRBV29-1	TRBJ2-7	CSVEPDDRSYEQYF	TGCAGCGTTGAACCGGACGACCGCTCCTACGAGCAGTACTTC
few	.	TRBV20-1	TRBJ2-7	CSARDPARGLSYEQYF	TGCAGTGCTAGAGATCCGGCTCGCGGGCTGTCCTACGAGCAGTACTTC
.	.	TRBV3-1	TRBJ1-1	CASSQVRGGEAFF	TGTGCCAGCAGCCAAGTGAGGGGGGGTGAAGCTTTCTTT
.	TRBD1	TRBV7-3	TRBJ2-3	CASSFGQGRTDTQYF	TGTGCCAGCAGCTTCGGACAGGGGCGCACAGATACGCAGTATTTT
many	.	TRBV6-1	TRBJ2-5	CASSENRRETQYF	TGTGCCAGCAGTGAAAATAGGAGGGAGACCCAGTACTTC
.	TRBD1	TRBV3-1	TRBJ1-2	CASSQDRDSGPWYGYTF	TGTGCCAGCAGCCAAGATCGGGACAGCGGCCCTTGGTATGGCTACACCTTC